This T cell receptor (beta chain) was identified during a study of T cells in Graves' hyperthyroidism and ophthalmopathy. Blood from later-ophthalmopathy patients was taken at first hyperthyroidism diagnosis. The CDR3 consists of 12 residues. V lost 8 bases and J 6 bases, leaving 10 bases between the germline ends. Germline-derived CDR1 and CDR2 are SGHVS and FNYEAQ. From RNA transcripts, TCR beta CDR3 regions were amplified. The HTBI primer set drove a first-round RT-PCR of the TCR CDR3. TCRdb processed the multiplex PCR reads anew with MiXCR; each CDR3 protein has one entry. The sample consists of 250,000 to 300,000 distinct CDR3 sequences, approximately 12% of them appearing once.

The receptor was derived from a young woman with Graves' hyperthyroidism that later progressed to Graves' ophthalmopathy. Sequencing was done on a sample of blood. This chain uses TRBV7-6 with TRBJ1-4; D might be TRBD1 (5 bases). This chain's CDR3 is CASGPGHEKLFF. CDR3 nucleotides: TGTGCCAGCGGCCCGGGGCATGAAAAACTGTTTTTT.